Listed below are T cell receptor beta chains from one sample, sequenced in a study of blood T cell repertoires in COVID-19. Libraries were prepared by immunoSEQ multiplex PCR; TCRdb keeps only in-frame clonotypes and omits some of them. The sample has about 280,000 clones; 80% to 90% are singletons. The source material was peripheral blood. These receptors were obtained from a woman aged 65 to 85 with COVID-19, enrolled during active disease. The CDR3 runs from the conserved cysteine through the conserved F or W. A D gene is named only where the DNA matches it firmly. Where a row states a size, it is once, few, many or the class of an expanded clone; other rows omit it.

CDR3 DNA,CDR3 protein,D gene,V gene,clone size,J gene
TGCGCCAGCGTTGGGGGGGCTAACGATCAGCCCCAGCATTTT,CASVGGANDQPQHF,-,TRBV10-1,-,TRBJ1-5
TGTGCCAGCAGCTGGACAGCGAACACTGAAGCTTTCTTT,CASSWTANTEAFF,-,TRBV5-6,-,TRBJ1-1
TGTGCCATCAGTGGGTCAGGGGTAGATACGCAGTATTTT,CAISGSGVDTQYF,-,TRBV10-3,-,TRBJ2-3
TGTGCCACCAGACCGGGACAGGGGGCCCTAGGGACCGGGGAGCTGTTTTTT,CATRPGQGALGTGELFF,TRBD1,TRBV24-1,-,TRBJ2-2
TGTGCCAGTAGTATAGGACTAGCGAGAACAAGCCCCACAGATACGCAGTATTTT,CASSIGLARTSPTDTQYF,TRBD2,TRBV19,once,TRBJ2-3
TGTGCCAGCACCTCCTGGGGGGGCATGTACTTC,CASTSWGGMYF,-,TRBV27,-,TRBJ2-7
TGTGCCAGCAGTCCGGGGTGGTCCTCCGGAAACACCATATATTTT,CASSPGWSSGNTIYF,-,TRBV28,-,TRBJ1-3
TGTGCCAGCAGCTTGCCCCCACTGACAGGGGTTTATGGCTACACCTTC,CASSLPPLTGVYGYTF,TRBD1,TRBV5-4,-,TRBJ1-2
TGCGCCAGCAGCCAAGGCTGGGGGACTAGCGGGTTGGTAGAGACCCAGTACTTC,CASSQGWGTSGLVETQYF,TRBD2,TRBV4-1,-,TRBJ2-5
TGTGCCAGTAGACTTGACAGGGAAAACGGAAACACCATATATTTT,CASRLDRENGNTIYF,TRBD1,TRBV19,-,TRBJ1-3
TGTGCCAGCAGTTTATATTCCTCCGGCGGGGGCCTCTACGAGCAGTACTTC,CASSLYSSGGGLYEQYF,-,TRBV27,-,TRBJ2-7
TGTGCCATCCTGGGCTGGGTTAACTATGGCTACACCTTC,CAILGWVNYGYTF,-,TRBV2,-,TRBJ1-2
TGTGCCAGCAGTGAGGGCCAGGGCCCCGGGGAGCTGTTTTTT,CASSEGQGPGELFF,-,TRBV2,-,TRBJ2-2
TGTGCCAGCAGCCCAAAGGACAGGCTCCAAGAACCCTGGGGTGGGGCCAACGTCCTGACTTTC,CASSPKDRLQEPWGGANVLTF,TRBD1,TRBV4-2,-,TRBJ2-6
TGTGCCAGCAGCGTAGCCCAGGGGGCGCCGAGGGATACGCAGTATTTT,CASSVAQGAPRDTQYF,TRBD1,TRBV9,-,TRBJ2-3